A single sample is the source of the 29 T cell receptor beta chains below, sequenced in a study of blood T cell repertoires in COVID-19 (dated by TCRdb to 2018 to 2020). The library relied on the immunoSEQ multiplex PCR assay. Here the immuneACCESS table is served through TCRdb, limited to in-frame sequences with V and J called. Missing clones are a known gap in these copies; in checked studies unresolved V genes cover under half, and the rest lacks a known reason. The sample records hundreds of thousands of clones, around 86% of which are singletons. The ten largest clones represent more than 5.5% of the sample. Sequences were obtained from peripheral blood. All receptors come from a man aged 60 to 69 who had recovered from COVID-19.

This chain connects TRBV19 to TRBJ2-1; 11 bases agree with TRBD1. V gave up 5 bases and J gave up 2 bases; unmatched junction bases: 5. Germline V gives CDR1 LNHDA, CDR2 SQIVND (reference sequence). The CDR3 is made up of 16 amino acids. This CDR3 reads CASSARDRGTYNEQFF. CDR3 bases: TGTGCCAGTAGTGCCCGGGACAGGGGGACCTACAATGAGCAGTTCTTC. The full variable domain, its missing parts supplied by reference TRBV19 and TRBJ2-1, is DGGITQSPKYLFRKEGQNVTLSCEQNLNHDAMYWYRQDPGQGLRLIYYSQIVNDFQKGDIAEGYSVSREKKESFPLTVTSAQKNPTAFYLCASSARDRGTYNEQFFGPGTRLTVL.

This clone was seen only once. The chain carries TRBV19 and TRBJ2-1; D possibly corresponds to TRBD1 (5 bases). The CDR3 runs to 11 residues. Trimming removed 6 bases from V and 14 bases from J, with 14 bases in between. CDR1 and CDR2 from the germline V gene are LNHDA and SQIVND (reference sequence). CDR3 sequence reads: CASSGHLEEFF. The CDR3 DNA reads as TGTGCCAGTAGCGGACACCTAGAGGAGTTCTTC. Together with reference TRBV19 and TRBJ2-1, the CDR3 gives the full variable domain: DGGITQSPKYLFRKEGQNVTLSCEQNLNHDAMYWYRQDPGQGLRLIYYSQIVNDFQKGDIAEGYSVSREKKESFPLTVTSAQKNPTAFYLCASSGHLEEFFGPGTRLTVL.

The V call is TRBV7-2, the J call TRBJ2-7; 9 nucleotides match TRBD2. The CDR3 sequence is 16 residues long. Germline V gene lookup returns CDR1 SGHTA and CDR2 FQGNSA. V trimming: 1 base; J trimming: 3 bases; junction bases outside the gene matches: 7. The CDR3 loop is CASSLGQGLASYEQYF. The CDR3 DNA is TGTGCCAGCAGCTTAGGGCAAGGACTAGCGAGCTACGAGCAGTACTTC.

J is TRBJ1-2 and V is TRBV11-1; 7 bases line up with TRBD1. V shed 0 bases, J shed 2 bases, and the junction held 3 bases outside the gene matches. CDR3 length: 15 residues. Germline V gene sequence: CDR1 SGHAT, CDR2 FQDESV (reference sequence). The CDR3 sequence: CASSLASGGNYGYTF. CDR3 DNA: TGTGCCAGCAGCTTAGCCTCAGGGGGGAACTATGGCTACACCTTC.

J is TRBJ2-1 and V is TRBV11-1, with D hard to call. Trimming stripped 4 bases from V and 0 bases from J, with 13 bases between. The CDR3 consists of 16 residues. Germline assignment: CDR1 SGHAT and CDR2 FQDESV (reference sequence). The CDR3 nucleotides read TGTGCCAGCAGCTCCCCCCGAAAGAGCTCCTACAATGAGCAGTTCTTC. Translated, it gives CASSSPRKSSYNEQFF.

V gene TRBV6-4 combines with J gene TRBJ2-7; the match to TRBD1 covers 8 bases. CDR3 length equals 14 residues. Germline lookup yields CDR1 MRHNA and CDR2 SNTAGT. Trimming at V came to 4 bases and at J to 3 bases, leaving 5 bases not matched to a gene. CDR3 in amino acids: CASSVDRGSYEQYF. As DNA, the CDR3 is TGTGCCAGCAGTGTTGACAGGGGAAGCTACGAGCAGTACTTC.

The chain uses TRBV10-3 and TRBJ1-2, with 8 bases lining up with TRBD1. Trimming at V came to 5 bases and at J to 4 bases, leaving 3 bases not matched to a gene. Germline V gives CDR1 ENHRY, CDR2 SYGVKD. The CDR3 has 13 amino acids. The CDR3 bases are TGTGCCATCAGTCCTGGACAGGGCTATGGCTACACCTTC. It codes for CAISPGQGYGYTF.

The CDR3 region has the DNA TGTGCCAGCAGCTTCCTAGCGGGACGTGGGGATGAGCAGTTCTTC. It codes for CASSFLAGRGDEQFF. This sequence joins TRBV7-9 and TRBJ2-1; TRBD2 aligns across 9 bases. Germline assignment: CDR1 SEHNR and CDR2 FQNEAQ (reference sequence). V shed 3 bases, J shed 8 bases, and the junction held 8 bases outside the gene matches. The CDR3 has 15 residues.

The chain has TRBV6-4 and TRBJ2-3, with 10 bases matching TRBD2. This CDR3 has 13 residues. The J segment lost 8 bases and the V segment lost 4 bases, leaving 3 bases of the junction unmatched. Per germline, CDR1 MRHNA and CDR2 SNTAGT. CDR3 in DNA: TGTGCCAGCAGTGCTAGCGGGGGTGTTACGCAGTATTTT. It codes for CASSASGGVTQYF.

CDR3 residues: CASSTDRDAKNIQYF. CDR3 bases: TGTGCCAGCAGTACTGACAGGGACGCCAAAAACATTCAGTACTTC. This chain connects TRBV6-2 or TRBV6-3 to TRBJ2-4, with 7 bases aligning to TRBD1. Trimming took 5 bases from V and 1 from J; bases not matched to a gene: 5. The CDR3 is made up of 15 amino acids. The germline CDR1 and CDR2 sequences are MNHEY and SVGEGT.

The chain has TRBV2 and TRBJ2-4, with TRBD2 matching over 12 bases. V was pared by 6 bases and J by 7 bases, with 10 bases of the junction left unmatched. Germline loops: CDR1 SNHLY, CDR2 FYNNEI. This CDR3 spans 16 amino acids. The CDR3 DNA is TGTGCCAGCAGACCTAGCGGGGGGGCCTCCGGGAACATTCAGTACTTC. It codes for CASRPSGGASGNIQYF.

The rearrangement uses TRBV11-3 and TRBJ2-6; 7 positions match TRBD1. J gave up 4 bases and V 5 bases, and 8 bases lay outside the gene matches. Germline V gene lookup returns CDR1 SGHNT and CDR2 YENEEA. This CDR3 comprises 16 residues. The CDR3 reads CASSPGGRAGANVLTF. In DNA, the CDR3 is TGTGCCAGCAGCCCAGGGGGAAGGGCCGGGGCCAACGTCCTGACTTTC.

The chain has TRBV19 and TRBJ2-1, with 13 nucleotides matching TRBD2. Germline V lookup: CDR1 LNHDA, CDR2 SQIVND (reference sequence). With 4 bases clipped from V and 9 bases from J, the junction kept 6 bases outside the gene matches. This CDR3 is built from 15 residues. CDR3 coding DNA: TGTGCCAGTAGTACGAGGACTAGCGGGAGAGGTGAGCAGTTCTTC. Amino acids: CASSTRTSGRGEQFF. The variable domain in full, completed from reference TRBV19 and TRBJ2-1, reads DGGITQSPKYLFRKEGQNVTLSCEQNLNHDAMYWYRQDPGQGLRLIYYSQIVNDFQKGDIAEGYSVSREKKESFPLTVTSAQKNPTAFYLCASSTRTSGRGEQFFGPGTRLTVL.

This clone came up once. V and J are TRBV29-1 and TRBJ2-1; the D gene is possibly TRBD1 (6 bases). CDR1 SQVTM and CDR2 ANQGSEA come from the germline V gene. The CDR3 length is 13 residues. Trimming pared 6 bases from V and 2 bases from J, leaving 11 bases between. The CDR3 here is CSVGQPTYNEQFF. CDR3 nucleotide sequence: TGCAGCGTAGGACAGCCTACCTACAATGAGCAGTTCTTC.

This chain links TRBV7-9 with TRBJ2-3, with D hard to call. This CDR3 is 13 amino acids long. In germline, CDR1 is SEHNR, CDR2 FQNEAQ (reference sequence). With 0 bases removed from V and 2 bases from J, the gap between germline ends came to 3 bases. The CDR3 sequence: CASSLALTDTQYF. DNA for the CDR3: TGTGCCAGCAGCTTAGCCCTCACAGATACGCAGTATTTT.

V usage is TRBV9 and J usage is TRBJ2-5, with D maybe TRBD2 (5 bases). Trimming cost V 3 bases and J 5 bases, with 17 bases left between them. Germline V gives CDR1 SGDLS, CDR2 YYNGEE. The CDR3 has 15 residues. CDR3 nucleotide sequence: TGTGCCAGCAGCGCCCTAGCACCCCCGGGGGAGACCCAGTACTTC. It encodes CASSALAPPGETQYF.

The V and J genes are TRBV9 and TRBJ1-2, with a possible D match to TRBD1 (5 bases). Trimming removed 3 bases at V and 4 bases at J, with 16 bases between. CDR3 length: 15 amino acids. CDR1 is SGDLS and CDR2 is YYNGEE in the germline V gene. CDR3 loop: CASSARPGDSYGYTF. As DNA, the CDR3 is TGTGCCAGCAGCGCCCGGCCGGGGGATTCCTATGGCTACACCTTC.

V and J are TRBV7-3 and TRBJ2-1, with D tentatively TRBD2 (6 bases). Germline V gene data show CDR1 as SGHTA and CDR2 as FQGTGA. This CDR3 spans 16 amino acids. V shed 4 bases and J shed 7 bases, with 20 bases lying between them. The CDR3 loop is CASSSKLARTGNEQFF. CDR3 DNA: TGTGCCAGCAGCTCAAAACTAGCTCGGACGGGGAATGAGCAGTTCTTC.

The rearrangement links TRBV10-3 to TRBJ2-7; D possibly corresponds to TRBD1 (6 bases). The V end lost 6 bases, the J end lost 4 bases, and 16 bases lay between the germline ends. CDR3 size: 14 residues. Germline loops: CDR1 ENHRY, CDR2 SYGVKD. CDR3 amino acids: CAISRGQREYEQYF. CDR3 DNA sequence: TGTGCCATCAGCCGAGGACAGAGAGAGTACGAGCAGTACTTC.

The chain joins TRBV2 to TRBJ2-4; TRBD2 agrees at 10 bases. With V trimmed by 8 bases and J by 4 bases, 5 bases remained unmatched. The CDR3 consists of 14 residues. Germline V gene data show CDR1 as SNHLY and CDR2 as FYNNEI. This chain's CDR3 is CASAGTSAKNIQYF. The CDR3 bases are TGTGCCAGCGCCGGGACTAGCGCGAAAAACATTCAGTACTTC. Complete variable domain (other parts from reference TRBV2 and TRBJ2-4): EPEVTQTPSHQVTQMGQEVILRCVPISNHLYFYWYRQILGQKVEFLVSFYNNEISEKSEIFDDQFSVERPDGSNFTLKIRSTKLEDSAMYFCASAGTSAKNIQYFGAGTRLSVL.

The V call is TRBV5-1, the J call TRBJ2-2, with D perhaps TRBD2 (5 bases). Trimming pared 4 bases from V and 1 base from J, leaving 8 bases between. CDR3 length: 14 residues. CDR1 SGHRS and CDR2 YFSETQ come from the germline V gene. CDR3 sequence reads: CASSLTMNTGELFF. The CDR3 DNA sequence: TGCGCCAGCAGCCTGACTATGAACACCGGGGAGCTGTTTTTT.

The rearrangement joins TRBV3-1 (or the pseudogene TRBV3-2) to TRBJ2-7, with D maybe TRBD2 (6 bases). The CDR3 has 15 amino acids. The V end was cut by 4 bases, the J end by 3 bases, with 16 bases between. CDR1 and CDR2 (germline): LGHDT, YNNKEL (reference sequence). CDR3 bases: TGTGCCAGCAGCCCAACCGGCGGGGAAATCTACGAGCAGTACTTC. As protein: CASSPTGGEIYEQYF.

The rearrangement joins TRBV5-1 to TRBJ1-1; a possible D gene is TRBD1 (6 bases). CDR1 is SGHRS and CDR2 is YFSETQ in the germline V gene. Trimming removed 4 bases from V and 1 base from J, with 11 bases in between. The CDR3 loop spans 14 amino acids. The CDR3 coding sequence is TGCGCCAGCAGCCCACAGGGACAGAACACTGAAGCTTTCTTT. Translating gives CASSPQGQNTEAFF.

The chain carries TRBV19 and TRBJ1-3; 10 nucleotides match TRBD1. The CDR3 loop spans 13 amino acids. V was pared by 6 bases and J by 8 bases, with 4 bases of the junction left unmatched. Germline CDR1 is LNHDA and CDR2 is SQIVND (reference sequence). In DNA form, the CDR3 reads TGTGCCAGTAGCGACAGGGGGCAGGACACCATATATTTT. This translates into CASSDRGQDTIYF.

The V and J genes are TRBV10-3 and TRBJ2-3; TRBD1 is a possible D gene (6 bases). CDR3 length: 12 residues. Germline lookup yields CDR1 ENHRY and CDR2 SYGVKD. V was cut by 4 bases and J by 6 bases, with 8 bases left in between. The CDR3 loop reads CAISARGDTQYF. CDR3 bases: TGTGCCATCAGTGCCAGGGGTGATACGCAGTATTTT.

DNA for the CDR3: TGTGCCTGGAGCGGTAACAGGGCGTGGGAGCTCTATGGCTACACCTTC. Translated, it gives CAWSGNRAWELYGYTF. The V call is TRBV30, the J call TRBJ1-2, with a tentative D call TRBD1 (6 bases). In germline, CDR1 is GTSNPN, CDR2 SVGIG (reference sequence). V lost 3 bases to trimming and J lost 4 bases, with 21 bases between them. The CDR3 contains 16 residues.

The chain carries TRBV9 and TRBJ2-1, with 11 bases lining up with TRBD2. Germline-derived CDR1 and CDR2 are SGDLS and YYNGEE. After removal of 0 bases from V and 12 bases from J, the junction contained 8 bases not matched to a gene. The CDR3 spans 15 residues. The CDR3 nucleotides are TGTGCCAGCAGCGTAGCCCCTACTAGCGGGAGTTGGCAGTTCTTC. Encoded protein: CASSVAPTSGSWQFF.

The chain joins TRBV18 to TRBJ2-2; unclear D gene. Looked up from germline, CDR1 is KGHSH and CDR2 is LQKENI. The CDR3 has 17 amino acids. V gave up 3 bases and J gave up 2 bases, with 16 bases separating them. The CDR3 coding sequence is TGTGCCAGCTCACCTTTAAGGAACAGCCCAAACACCGGGGAGCTGTTTTTT. It encodes CASSPLRNSPNTGELFF.

The rearrangement links TRBV5-6 to TRBJ2-1, with TRBD1 matching over 9 bases. The CDR3 totals 15 residues. The germline V gene encodes CDR1 SGHDT and CDR2 YYEEEE. V was pared by 4 bases and J by 7 bases, with 9 bases of the junction left unmatched. CDR3 coding DNA: TGTGCCAGCAGCGTGTGGGACAGGGTTGCAAATGAGCAGTTCTTC. This encodes CASSVWDRVANEQFF.